These 4 T cell receptor beta chains originate from one sample sequenced in a study of T cells in Graves' hyperthyroidism and ophthalmopathy (dated by TCRdb to between 2018 and 2020). To prepare the library, multiplex PCR was applied. TCRdb shows the sequencer as Illumina HiSeq 2000. The TCR beta CDR3 regions were amplified from RNA transcripts. The first round of RT-PCR for the TCR CDR3 was performed with the HTBI primer set and the Qiagen OneStep RT-PCR kit. TCRdb passed the public sequencing reads through fastp at Q25 and MiXCR, retaining productive beta sequences. Every entry covers one CDR3 protein and lists the most common genes and DNA from its rows. A total of some 400,000 distinct CDR3 sequences appear in this sample, about a fifth of them only once. The ten largest clones represent 3.7% of the sample. The sample consisted of blood. The source is a woman younger than 30 with Graves' hyperthyroidism.

The V and J genes are TRBV9 and TRBJ1-2; D call uncertain. The CDR3 length is 15 residues. V dropped 3 bases and J dropped 3 bases, with 15 bases sitting between them. Looked up from germline, CDR1 is SGDLS and CDR2 is YYNGEE. The CDR3 nucleotides are TGTGCCAGCAGCGGGGGAGGGTACACCCACTATGGCTACACCTTC. Translated: CASSGGGYTHYGYTF.

This clonotype was recorded at least ten times. The chain has TRBV20-1 and TRBJ1-1; 8 nucleotides match TRBD1. The CDR3 sequence is 13 residues long. Germline assignment: CDR1 DFQATT and CDR2 SNEGSKA (reference sequence). V shed 2 bases, J shed 5 bases, and the junction held 4 bases outside the gene matches. The CDR3 region is CSARRDRRTEAFF. For the CDR3, the DNA is TGCAGTGCTAGACGGGACAGGAGAACTGAAGCTTTCTTT.

Of note for this clonotype: A much larger clone sits a single nucleotide away, making a read error possible. V usage is TRBV20-1 and J usage is TRBJ1-2; D remains ambiguous. The CDR3 sequence is 12 residues long. Germline assignment: CDR1 DFQATT and CDR2 SNEGSKA (reference sequence). For the CDR3, the DNA is TGCAGTGCTAGAGATCGAGTCTATGGCCACACCTTC. Its protein product is CSARDRVYGHTF.

This clonotype came up a few times. This sequence joins TRBV3-1 and TRBJ2-7; D remains unclear. The CDR3 runs to 11 residues. Trimming stripped 1 base from V and 5 bases from J, with 3 bases between. Germline V lookup: CDR1 LGHDT, CDR2 YNNKEL (reference sequence). CDR3 residues: CASSQGNEQYF. The CDR3 coding sequence is TGTGCCAGCAGCCAAGGTAACGAGCAGTACTTC.